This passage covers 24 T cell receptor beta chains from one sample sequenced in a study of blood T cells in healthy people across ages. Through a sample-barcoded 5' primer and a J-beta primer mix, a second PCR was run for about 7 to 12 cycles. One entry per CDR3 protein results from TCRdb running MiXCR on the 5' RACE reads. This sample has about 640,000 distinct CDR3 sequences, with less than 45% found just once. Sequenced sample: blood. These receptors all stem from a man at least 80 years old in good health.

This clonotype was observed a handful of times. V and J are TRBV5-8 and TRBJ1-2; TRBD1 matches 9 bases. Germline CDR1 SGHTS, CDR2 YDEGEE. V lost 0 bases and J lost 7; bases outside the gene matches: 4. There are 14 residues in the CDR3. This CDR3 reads CASSLDRGLGGYTF. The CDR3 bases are TGTGCCAGCAGCTTGGACAGGGGGCTCGGTGGCTACACCTTC.

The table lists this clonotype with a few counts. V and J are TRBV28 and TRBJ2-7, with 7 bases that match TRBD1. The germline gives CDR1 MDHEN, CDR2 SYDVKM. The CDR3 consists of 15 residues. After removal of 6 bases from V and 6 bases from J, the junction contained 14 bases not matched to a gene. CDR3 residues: CASRPPRGLLVEQYF. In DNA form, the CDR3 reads TGTGCCAGCAGGCCTCCTAGGGGGCTGTTGGTCGAGCAGTACTTC.

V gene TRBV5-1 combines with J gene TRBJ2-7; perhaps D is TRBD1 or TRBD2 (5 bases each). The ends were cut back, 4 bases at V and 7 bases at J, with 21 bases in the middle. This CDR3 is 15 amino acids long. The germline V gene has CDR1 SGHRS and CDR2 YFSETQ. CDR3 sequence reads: CASSQGSGEGNEQYF. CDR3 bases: TGCGCCAGCAGCCAGGGCAGTGGCGAGGGAAATGAGCAGTACTTC.

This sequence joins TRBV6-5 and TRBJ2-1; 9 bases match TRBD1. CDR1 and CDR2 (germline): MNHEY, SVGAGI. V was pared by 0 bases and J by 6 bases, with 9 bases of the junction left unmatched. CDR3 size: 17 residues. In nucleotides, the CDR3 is TGTGCCAGCAGTTACTCAGACAGGGGGAAGATGGCCAATGAGCAGTTCTTC. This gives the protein CASSYSDRGKMANEQFF.

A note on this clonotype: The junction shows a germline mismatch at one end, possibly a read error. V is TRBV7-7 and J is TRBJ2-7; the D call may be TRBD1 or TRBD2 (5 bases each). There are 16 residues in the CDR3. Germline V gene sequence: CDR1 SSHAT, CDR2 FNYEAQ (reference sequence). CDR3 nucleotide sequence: TGTGCTAGCAGCCGGACACCTAGCTCCGTCACCAATGAGCAGTACTTC. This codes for CASSRTPSSVTNEQYF.

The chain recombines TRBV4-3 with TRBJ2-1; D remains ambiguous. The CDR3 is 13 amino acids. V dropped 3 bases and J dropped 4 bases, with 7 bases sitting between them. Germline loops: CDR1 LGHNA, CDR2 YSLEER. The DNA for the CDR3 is TGCGCCAGCAGCCAGCCACAGTACAATGAGCAGTTCTTC. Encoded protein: CASSQPQYNEQFF.

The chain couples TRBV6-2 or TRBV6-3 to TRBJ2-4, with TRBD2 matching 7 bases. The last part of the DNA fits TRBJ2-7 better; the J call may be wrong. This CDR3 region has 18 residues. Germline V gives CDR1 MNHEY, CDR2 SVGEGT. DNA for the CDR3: TGTGCCAGCAGTTACTCGCCCCCAACTAGCGACAATCCCAACGAGCAGTACTTC. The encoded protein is CASSYSPPTSDNPNEQYF.

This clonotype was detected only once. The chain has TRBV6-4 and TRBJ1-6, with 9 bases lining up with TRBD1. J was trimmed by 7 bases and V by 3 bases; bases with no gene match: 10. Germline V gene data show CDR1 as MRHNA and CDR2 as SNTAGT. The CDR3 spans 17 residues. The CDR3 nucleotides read TGTGCCAGCAGTGAACCCGATTCCGGGACAGGGAATTCACCCCTCCACTTT. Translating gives CASSEPDSGTGNSPLHF.

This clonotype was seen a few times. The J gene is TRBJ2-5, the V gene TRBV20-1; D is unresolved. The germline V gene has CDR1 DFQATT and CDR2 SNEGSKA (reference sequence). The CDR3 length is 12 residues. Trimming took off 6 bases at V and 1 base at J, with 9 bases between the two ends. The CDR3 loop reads CSAPVAQETQYF. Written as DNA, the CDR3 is TGCAGTGCCCCCGTGGCCCAAGAGACCCAGTACTTC.

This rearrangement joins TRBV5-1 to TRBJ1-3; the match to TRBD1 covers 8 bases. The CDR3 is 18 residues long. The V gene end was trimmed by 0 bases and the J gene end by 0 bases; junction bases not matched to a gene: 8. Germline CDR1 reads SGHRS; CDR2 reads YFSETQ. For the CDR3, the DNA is TGCGCCAGCAGCTTGGTGGGACAGGTTGGGAACTCTGGAAACACCATATATTTT. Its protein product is CASSLVGQVGNSGNTIYF.

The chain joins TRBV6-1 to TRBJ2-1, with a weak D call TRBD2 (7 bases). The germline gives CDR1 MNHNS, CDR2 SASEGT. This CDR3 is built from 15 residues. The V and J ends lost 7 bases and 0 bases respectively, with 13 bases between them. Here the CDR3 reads CASTGGPSSYNEQFF. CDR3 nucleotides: TGTGCCAGCACCGGGGGGCCCAGCTCCTACAATGAGCAGTTCTTC.

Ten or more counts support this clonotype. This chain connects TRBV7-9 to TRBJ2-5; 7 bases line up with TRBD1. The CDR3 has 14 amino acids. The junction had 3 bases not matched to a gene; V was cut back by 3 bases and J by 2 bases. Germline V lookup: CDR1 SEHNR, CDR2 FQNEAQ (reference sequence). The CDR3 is CASSLTGNQETQYF. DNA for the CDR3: TGTGCCAGCAGCTTGACAGGGAATCAAGAGACCCAGTACTTC.

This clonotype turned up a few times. In DNA form, the CDR3 reads TGTGCCAGCAGTCCGGCGACAGGGCGGGCGCCCCAGCATTTT. Its translation: CASSPATGRAPQHF. The chain carries TRBV27 and TRBJ1-5; 7 bases align to TRBD1. CDR1 MNHEY and CDR2 SMNVEV come from the germline V gene (reference sequence). CDR3 length: 14 residues. The V segment lost 5 bases and the J segment 9 bases; nucleotides outside the gene matches: 10.

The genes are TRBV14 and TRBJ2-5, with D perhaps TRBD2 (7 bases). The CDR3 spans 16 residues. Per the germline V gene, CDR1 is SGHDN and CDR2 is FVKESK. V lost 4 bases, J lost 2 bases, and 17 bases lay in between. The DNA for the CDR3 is TGTGCCAGCAGCCCCGTTAGGGGGGGGATTCAAGAGACCCAGTACTTC. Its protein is CASSPVRGGIQETQYF.

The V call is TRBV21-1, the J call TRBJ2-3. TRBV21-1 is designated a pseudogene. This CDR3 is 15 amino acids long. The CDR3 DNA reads TGTGCCAGCAGCAAACCGAATGTAATCACAGATACGCAGTATTTT. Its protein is CASSKPNVITDTQYF.

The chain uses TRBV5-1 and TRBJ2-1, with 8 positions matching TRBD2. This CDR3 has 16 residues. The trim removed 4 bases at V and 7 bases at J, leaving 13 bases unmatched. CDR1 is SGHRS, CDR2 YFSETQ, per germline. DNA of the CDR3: TGCGCCAGCAGCACTACCCCGGGACTAGTCTTAAATGAGCAGTTCTTC. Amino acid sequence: CASSTTPGLVLNEQFF.

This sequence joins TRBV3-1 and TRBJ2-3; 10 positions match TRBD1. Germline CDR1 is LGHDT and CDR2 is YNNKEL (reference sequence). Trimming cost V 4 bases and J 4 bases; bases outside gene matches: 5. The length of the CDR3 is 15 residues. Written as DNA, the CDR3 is TGTGCCAGCAGCCCGAGGGACAGGGGCCCAGATACGCAGTATTTT. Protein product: CASSPRDRGPDTQYF.

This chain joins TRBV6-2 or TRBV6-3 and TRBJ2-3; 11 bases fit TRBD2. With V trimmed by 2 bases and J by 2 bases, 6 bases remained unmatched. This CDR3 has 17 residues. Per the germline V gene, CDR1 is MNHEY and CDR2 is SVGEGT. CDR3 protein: CASSYLAGGLNTDTQYF. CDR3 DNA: TGTGCCAGCAGTTACCTAGCGGGGGGCCTTAACACAGATACGCAGTATTTT.

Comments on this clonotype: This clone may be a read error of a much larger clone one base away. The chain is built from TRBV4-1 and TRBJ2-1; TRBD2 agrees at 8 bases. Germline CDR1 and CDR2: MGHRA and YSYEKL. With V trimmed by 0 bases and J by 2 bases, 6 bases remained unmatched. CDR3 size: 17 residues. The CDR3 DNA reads TGCGCCAGCAGCCAAGATCGCGGGCGGGGGGCCTACAATGAGCAGTTCTTC. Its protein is CASSQDRGRGAYNEQFF.

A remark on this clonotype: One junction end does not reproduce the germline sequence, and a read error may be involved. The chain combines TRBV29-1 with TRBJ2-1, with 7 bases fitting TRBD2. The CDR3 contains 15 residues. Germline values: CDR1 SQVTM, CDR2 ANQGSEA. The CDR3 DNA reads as TGCAACGTTGAAGAAGGTGGGGGGGTTGACAATGAGCAGTTCTTC. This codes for CNVEEGGGVDNEQFF.

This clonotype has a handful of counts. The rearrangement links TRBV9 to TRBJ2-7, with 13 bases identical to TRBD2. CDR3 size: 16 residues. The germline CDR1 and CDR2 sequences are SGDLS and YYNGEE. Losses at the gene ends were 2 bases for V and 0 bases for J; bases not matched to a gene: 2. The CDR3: CASSVGTSGTSYEQYF. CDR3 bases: TGTGCCAGCAGCGTCGGGACTAGCGGGACCTCCTACGAGCAGTACTTC.

The CDR3 sequence is CASSYSGGKGSYNEQFF. In nucleotides, the CDR3 is TGTGCCAGCAGTTACTCAGGGGGCAAGGGCTCCTACAATGAGCAGTTCTTC. The V and J genes are TRBV6-5 and TRBJ2-1, with 7 bases lining up with TRBD1. The CDR3 runs 17 residues. The germline CDR1 and CDR2 sequences are MNHEY and SVGAGI. Trimming cost V 0 bases and J 0 bases; bases outside gene matches: 5.

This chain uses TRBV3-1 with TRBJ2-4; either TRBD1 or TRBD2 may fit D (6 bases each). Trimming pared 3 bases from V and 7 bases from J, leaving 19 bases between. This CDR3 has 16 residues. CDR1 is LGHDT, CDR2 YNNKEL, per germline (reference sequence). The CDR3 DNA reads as TGTGCCAGCAGCCACAGGAGGGGGGCTGCAGGGAACATTCAGTACTTC. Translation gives CASSHRRGAAGNIQYF.

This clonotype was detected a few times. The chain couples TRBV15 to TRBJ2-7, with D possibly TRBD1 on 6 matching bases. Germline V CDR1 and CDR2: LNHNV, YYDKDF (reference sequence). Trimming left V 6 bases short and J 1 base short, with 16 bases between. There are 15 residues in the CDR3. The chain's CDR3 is CATRKDRSSSYEQYF. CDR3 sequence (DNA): TGTGCCACCAGAAAAGACAGGAGCTCATCCTACGAGCAGTACTTC.